This passage covers 5 T cell receptor beta chains from one sample sequenced in a study of blood T cell repertoires in COVID-19. TCRdb's table, derived via immunoSEQ multiplex PCR, lists solely in-frame clones and lacks some. The table includes some 320,000 clones, more than 75% detected once. The source material was peripheral blood. These receptors all come from a woman aged 45-59 years who had recovered from COVID-19.

The rearrangement uses TRBV6-2 or TRBV6-3 and TRBJ2-1, with TRBD2 matching over 7 bases. CDR1 MNHEY and CDR2 SVGEGT come from the germline V gene. This CDR3 spans 17 amino acids. V trimming: 7 bases; J trimming: 7 bases; junction bases outside the gene matches: 19. The CDR3 reads CASNPLLAATRKNEQFF. In DNA, the CDR3 is TGTGCCAGCAACCCGCTGCTAGCGGCAACCAGAAAAAATGAGCAGTTCTTC.

V and J are TRBV18 and TRBJ1-1; D gene ambiguous. Trimming stripped 2 bases from V and 1 base from J, with 5 bases between. The CDR3 totals 13 residues. CDR1 is KGHSH, CDR2 LQKENI, per germline. Here the CDR3 DNA reads TGTGCCAGCTCACCAGTCAGGAACACTGAAGCTTTCTTT. Translation: CASSPVRNTEAFF.

CDR3 DNA: TGTGCCAGCAGCTTGGCTAGCGGGGGGAAAGGGTGGGAGACCCAGTACTTC. Protein: CASSLASGGKGWETQYF. The rearrangement links TRBV5-4 to TRBJ2-5, with TRBD2 matching 11 bases. The V and J ends lost 0 bases and 5 bases, in that order; junction bases with no gene match: 9. Germline V gene lookup returns CDR1 SGHNT and CDR2 YYREEE (reference sequence). This CDR3 comprises 17 residues.

This sequence joins TRBV7-2 and TRBJ2-3; TRBD2 aligns across 10 bases. Germline V CDR1 and CDR2: SGHTA, FQGNSA. Unmatched junction bases numbered 1, after V lost 4 bases and J lost 0 bases. This CDR3 region has 15 residues. CDR3 coding DNA: TGTGCCAGCAGCTGGACTAGCGGAAGCACAGATACGCAGTATTTT. It codes for CASSWTSGSTDTQYF.

The J gene is TRBJ1-3, the V gene TRBV3-1 (or the pseudogene TRBV3-2), with D possibly matching TRBD1 (5 bases). CDR3 length equals 12 residues. Germline V gene data show CDR1 as LGHDT and CDR2 as YNNKEL (reference sequence). V was pared by 1 base and J by 9 bases, with 7 bases between. This chain's CDR3 is CASSQVQGTIYF. The CDR3 nucleotides read TGTGCCAGCAGCCAAGTCCAGGGCACCATATATTTT.